These 3 T cell receptor beta chains share one sample of origin, sequenced in a study of PD-1 blockade in classical Hodgkin lymphoma. This table comes from immunoSEQ multiplex PCR, and its TCRdb copy is limited to in-frame clones, with some not included. The sample consists of 40,000 to 50,000 clones, 85% to 90% of them appearing once. Every patient was affected by relapse after autologous stem cell transplantation, while exposure to brentuximab vedotin was not uniform. The specimen was peripheral blood mononuclear cells (PBMCs), collected before the second cycle of nivolumab. The source is a human donor with classical Hodgkin lymphoma.

The chain couples TRBV5-4 to TRBJ2-5; 9 nucleotides match TRBD2. The V segment lost 5 bases and the J segment 1 base; nucleotides outside the gene matches: 3. Germline CDR1 is SGHNT and CDR2 is YYREEE (reference sequence). The CDR3 extends over 14 amino acids. CDR3 sequence: CASRLAGAQETQYF. CDR3 DNA sequence: TGTGCCAGCAGGTTAGCGGGGGCCCAAGAGACCCAGTACTTC. The variable domain in full, with the rest retrieved from reference TRBV5-4 and TRBJ2-5, is ETGVTQSPTHLIKTRGQQVTLRCSSQSGHNTVSWYQQALGQGPQFIFQYYREEENGRGNFPPRFSGLQFPNYSSELNVNALELDDSALYLCASRLAGAQETQYFGPGTRLLVL.

The chain recombines TRBV19 with TRBJ2-4, with no clear D. This CDR3 region has 13 residues. CDR1 is LNHDA and CDR2 is SQIVND in the germline V gene (reference sequence). V was cut by 4 bases and J by 0 bases, with 4 bases left in between. The CDR3 DNA sequence: TGTGCCAGTAGTAACGAAGCCAAAAACATTCAGTACTTC. It encodes CASSNEAKNIQYF.

The chain joins TRBV7-6 to TRBJ2-1, with D perhaps matching TRBD1 (5 bases). The length of the CDR3 is 17 residues. Germline CDR1 is SGHVS and CDR2 is FNYEAQ. V lost 5 bases and J lost 8, with 25 bases in between. CDR3: CASSPKNRRIFSHEQFF. CDR3 nucleotides: TGTGCCAGCAGCCCGAAGAACAGGCGGATCTTCTCGCATGAGCAGTTCTTC.